A single sample is the source of the 32 T cell receptor beta chains below, sequenced in a study of radiotherapy plus CTLA-4 blockade in lung cancer. Assay used: immunoSEQ multiplex PCR; TCRdb lists only in-frame clones, some missing. In the table there are roughly 50,000 clones, 70% to 90% of which are singletons. This specimen was peripheral blood, taken from a patient treated with radiotherapy plus ipilimumab. These receptors all come from a human donor with non-small cell lung cancer whose response to radiotherapy plus ipilimumab could not be evaluated.

The chain couples TRBV4-2 to TRBJ2-5, with 9 bases matching TRBD1. The J call may be mistaken, given a closer DNA end match to TRBJ2-7. This CDR3 is 16 amino acids long. Germline CDR1 is LGHNA and CDR2 is YNFKEQ. The CDR3 reads CASSQDPGQGIYEQYF. CDR3 DNA sequence: TGTGCCAGCAGCCAAGACCCGGGACAGGGAATCTACGAGCAGTACTTC.

The chain joins TRBV5-4 to TRBJ1-3; a possible D gene is TRBD1 (5 bases). Germline V gene lookup returns CDR1 SGHNT and CDR2 YYREEE (reference sequence). The CDR3 has 15 residues. Trimming took off 1 base at V and 2 bases at J, with 10 bases between the two ends. Here the CDR3 DNA reads TGTGCCAGCAGCTTGCAGGGTTCTCCTGGAAACACCATATATTTT. It specifies CASSLQGSPGNTIYF.

The V call is TRBV28, the J call TRBJ2-7; the match to TRBD2 covers 14 bases. CDR1 is MDHEN, CDR2 SYDVKM, per germline. The CDR3 has 18 amino acids. V lost 2 bases to trimming and J lost 2 bases; unmatched junction nucleotides: 8. CDR3 bases: TGTGCCAGCAGTTTAAGACTAGCGGGAGGGCCGGCGGCCTACGAGCAGTACTTC. Its protein product is CASSLRLAGGPAAYEQYF.

The CDR3 bases are TGTGCCAGCAGCTCGCGGACAGGGGGTTATGAGACCCAGTACTTC. Amino acids: CASSSRTGGYETQYF. This chain uses TRBV11-3 with TRBJ2-5; 10 bases are a match to TRBD1. J was trimmed by 5 bases and V by 4 bases; bases with no gene match: 7. Germline-derived CDR1 and CDR2 are SGHNT and YENEEA. The CDR3 totals 15 residues.

The table lists this clone with a few counts. V usage is TRBV4-3 and J usage is TRBJ2-7; TRBD1 agrees at 7 bases. CDR3 size: 16 residues. Trimming at V came to 0 bases and at J to 7 bases, leaving 12 bases not matched to a gene. Germline CDR1 and CDR2: LGHNA and YSLEER. The CDR3 DNA follows: TGCGCCAGCAGCCAAGATCGGGGAGACAGGGTAGGAGAGCAGTACTTC. Translated: CASSQDRGDRVGEQYF.

J is TRBJ1-2 and V is TRBV25-1; 7 nucleotides align to TRBD1. CDR1 is MGHDK, CDR2 SYGVNS, per germline. J was trimmed by 10 bases and V by 4 bases; bases with no gene match: 15. The CDR3 is 15 residues long. CDR3 protein: CASSAPGQWGWDYTF. The CDR3, as DNA: TGTGCCAGCAGTGCTCCGGGACAGTGGGGATGGGACTACACCTTC.

This chain uses TRBV6-1 with TRBJ2-7, with D perhaps matching TRBD1 (5 bases). The germline CDR1 and CDR2 sequences are MNHNS and SASEGT. Trimming shortened V by 2 bases and J by 0 bases, and 5 bases separated the two germline ends. The CDR3 has 13 amino acids. In DNA form, the CDR3 reads TGTGCCAGCAGTGAAAGGGGCTCCTACGAGCAGTACTTC. Encoded protein: CASSERGSYEQYF.

The chain recombines TRBV28 with TRBJ1-1; 7 bases agree with TRBD1. V lost 9 bases and J lost 8; bases outside the gene matches: 12. The CDR3 is made up of 13 amino acids. Per the germline V gene, CDR1 is MDHEN and CDR2 is SYDVKM. The CDR3: CASRERGQREAFF. CDR3 bases: TGTGCCAGTCGTGAGAGGGGGCAAAGGGAAGCTTTCTTT.

In DNA, the CDR3 is TGTGCCAGCAGCGTAGGAATTAGGACAGGCATCTCCTACAATGAGCAGTTCTTC. Protein: CASSVGIRTGISYNEQFF. The chain combines TRBV9 with TRBJ2-1; the match to TRBD1 covers 7 bases. With 0 bases clipped from V and 0 bases from J, the junction kept 9 bases outside the gene matches. Germline V lookup: CDR1 SGDLS, CDR2 YYNGEE. There are 18 residues in the CDR3. Complete variable domain (other parts from reference TRBV9 and TRBJ2-1): DSGVTQTPKHLITATGQRVTLRCSPRSGDLSVYWYQQSLDQGLQFLIQYYNGEERAKGNILERFSAQQFPDLHSELNLSSLELGDSALYFCASSVGIRTGISYNEQFFGPGTRLTVL.

This clone was counted a few times. This chain joins TRBV21-1 and TRBJ2-7; the table assigns TRBD2, which was not confirmed against the DNA. TRBV21-1 is termed a pseudogene. CDR3 length: 13 amino acids. This CDR3 is CASSRSGTYEQYF. CDR3 coding DNA: TGTGCCAGCAGCAGGAGCGGAACCTACGAGCAGTACTTC.

This chain connects TRBV7-9 to TRBJ2-1; 15 positions agree with TRBD2. CDR3 length: 16 amino acids. Germline loops: CDR1 SEHNR, CDR2 FQNEAQ (reference sequence). The J segment lost 11 bases and the V segment lost 6 bases, leaving 11 bases of the junction unmatched. The CDR3 sequence: CASSSRDGLAGGKQFF. Written as DNA, the CDR3 is TGTGCCAGCAGTTCACGCGATGGACTAGCGGGAGGGAAGCAGTTCTTC.

The J gene is TRBJ2-5, the V gene TRBV5-4, with D possibly TRBD2 on 6 matching bases. V lost 4 bases, J lost 5 bases, and 15 bases lay in between. Per the germline V gene, CDR1 is SGHNT and CDR2 is YYREEE (reference sequence). CDR3 size: 14 residues. This chain's CDR3 is CASSPGLVQETQYF. The CDR3 DNA sequence: TGTGCCAGCAGCCCGGGACTGGTCCAGGAGACCCAGTACTTC.

This clone was found a few times. This chain connects TRBV7-3 to TRBJ2-7; 7 bases match TRBD2. J was trimmed by 6 bases and V by 4 bases; bases with no gene match: 3. The V gene's germline CDR1 is SGHTA and CDR2 FQGTGA. This CDR3 region has 12 residues. The CDR3 DNA sequence: TGTGCCAGCAGCTCTGGACTAGGCGAGCAGTACTTC. Protein product: CASSSGLGEQYF.

J is TRBJ2-7 and V is TRBV7-9, with a possible D match to TRBD1 (6 bases). Trimming removed 5 bases at V and 4 bases at J, with 18 bases between. The CDR3 runs to 15 residues. The germline V gene encodes CDR1 SEHNR and CDR2 FQNEAQ (reference sequence). DNA of the CDR3: TGTGCCAGCAGCGATACAGGGCAAAAGCTATACGAGCAGTACTTC. It encodes CASSDTGQKLYEQYF.

J is TRBJ2-7 and V is TRBV4-1, with D tentatively TRBD2 (5 bases). The CDR3 is 14 residues long. Germline assignment: CDR1 MGHRA and CDR2 YSYEKL. Trimming took off 1 base at V and 1 base at J, with 8 bases between the two ends. The chain's CDR3 is CASSQGRTSYEQYF. The CDR3 nucleotides are TGCGCCAGCAGCCAAGGGAGGACGTCCTACGAGCAGTACTTC.

The chain employs TRBV18 and TRBJ2-7; D remains unclear. Per the germline V gene, CDR1 is KGHSH and CDR2 is LQKENI. The CDR3 has 15 amino acids. V was trimmed by 2 bases and J by 5 bases, leaving 16 bases between them. CDR3 in DNA: TGTGCCAGCTCACCAATGACTCCCTCGGTTGACGAGCAGTACTTC. It encodes CASSPMTPSVDEQYF.

This chain uses TRBV4-3 with TRBJ2-7; the match to TRBD2 covers 8 bases. V gave up 0 bases and J gave up 4 bases; unmatched junction bases: 8. Germline loops: CDR1 LGHNA, CDR2 YSLEER. The CDR3 is 16 amino acids. This chain's CDR3 is CASSQEPAGASYEQYF. The CDR3 DNA sequence: TGCGCCAGCAGCCAAGAGCCAGCGGGAGCTTCATACGAGCAGTACTTC.

V is TRBV29-1 and J is TRBJ1-2, with D maybe TRBD1 (5 bases). The V end was cut by 2 bases, the J end by 6 bases, with 13 bases between. The CDR3 has 13 amino acids. Germline CDR1 SQVTM, CDR2 ANQGSEA. CDR3 protein: CSVEPPRADGYTF. Written as DNA, the CDR3 is TGCAGCGTTGAACCCCCCAGGGCAGATGGCTACACCTTC.

The CDR3 DNA sequence: TGTGCCAGTAGCACTTCCCCGGGACAGAAAGCTTATAACTATGGCTACACCTTC. Protein sequence: CASSTSPGQKAYNYGYTF. This chain links TRBV19 with TRBJ1-2; 7 bases agree with TRBD1. The CDR3 is 18 residues long. The germline gives CDR1 LNHDA, CDR2 SQIVND (reference sequence). V gave up 6 bases and J gave up 1 base; unmatched junction bases: 17.

This chain joins TRBV28 and TRBJ2-1; TRBD2 agrees at 8 bases. V shed 8 bases and J 12 bases; nucleotides not matched to a gene: 9. The germline CDR1 and CDR2 sequences are MDHEN and SYDVKM. CDR3 length: 12 residues. As DNA, the CDR3 is TGTGCCAGCGGCGGGAGGCATGATCCGCAGTTCTTC. This translates into CASGGRHDPQFF.

V is TRBV7-9 and J is TRBJ2-2; TRBD1 matches 7 bases. Unmatched junction bases numbered 11, after V lost 2 bases and J lost 11 bases. Per the germline V gene, CDR1 is SEHNR and CDR2 is FQNEAQ (reference sequence). The CDR3 is made up of 15 amino acids. The CDR3 spells CASSLMGQTFRELFF. The DNA of the CDR3 is TGTGCCAGCAGCTTAATGGGACAGACCTTTAGAGAGCTGTTTTTT.

DNA of the CDR3: TGTGCCAGCAGCTCAAGAAGCTTATCGGGCTACGAGCAGTACTTC. It codes for CASSSRSLSGYEQYF. The rearrangement uses TRBV11-2 and TRBJ2-7; D is undetermined. Germline values: CDR1 SGHAT, CDR2 FQNNGV. CDR3 size: 15 residues. Trimming stripped 4 bases from V and 3 bases from J, with 16 bases between.

This chain links TRBV4-1 with TRBJ2-3; 14 bases are a match to TRBD2. V was clipped by 4 bases and J by 4 bases; unmatched bases: 4. Germline V CDR1 and CDR2: MGHRA, YSYEKL. This CDR3 region has 16 residues. Here the CDR3 DNA reads TGCGCCAGCAGCCGACAGGGACTAGCGGGAGCAGATACGCAGTATTTT. Amino acids: CASSRQGLAGADTQYF.

The chain is built from TRBV4-1 and TRBJ2-3, with D possibly matching TRBD2 (5 bases). This CDR3 comprises 15 residues. Looked up from germline, CDR1 is MGHRA and CDR2 is YSYEKL. V was cut by 0 bases and J by 5 bases, with 12 bases left in between. Written as DNA, the CDR3 is TGCGCCAGCAGCCAAGATGAGAGGGTTATAGATACGCAGTATTTT. It specifies CASSQDERVIDTQYF.

This clone has just one count. The V and J genes are TRBV19 and TRBJ2-1; 8 bases are a match to TRBD2. Germline V gene lookup returns CDR1 LNHDA and CDR2 SQIVND (reference sequence). The CDR3 loop spans 13 amino acids. The trim removed 8 bases at V and 2 bases at J, leaving 2 bases unmatched. CDR3 loop: CASSRGAYNEQFF. The CDR3, as DNA: TGTGCCAGTTCGCGGGGGGCCTACAATGAGCAGTTCTTC.

The chain has TRBV4-3 and TRBJ1-2; TRBD1 aligns across 11 bases. Germline CDR1 LGHNA, CDR2 YSLEER. This CDR3 is built from 14 residues. V was clipped by 4 bases and J by 7 bases; unmatched bases: 5. The CDR3, as DNA: TGCGCCAGCAGCCTCGGACAGGGGGCGAGTGGCTACACCTTC. It encodes CASSLGQGASGYTF.

This chain joins TRBV28 and TRBJ2-2, with D tentatively TRBD2 (5 bases). The CDR3 spans 16 residues. Trimming removed 5 bases from V and 3 bases from J, with 16 bases in between. Germline CDR1 MDHEN, CDR2 SYDVKM. The CDR3 DNA reads TGTGCCAGCAGTAACATGGTCGGGGTGGACACCGGGGAGCTGTTTTTT. Translating gives CASSNMVGVDTGELFF.

The chain is built from TRBV7-2 and TRBJ2-4, with 8 bases fitting TRBD2. The CDR3 loop spans 19 amino acids. The germline V gene has CDR1 SGHTA and CDR2 FQGNSA. V lost 4 bases to trimming and J lost 3 bases; unmatched junction nucleotides: 17. The CDR3, as DNA: TGTGCCAGCAGCTATTGGGACGGGAGGGCTACATCGGGCAAAAACATTCAGTACTTC. Translation gives CASSYWDGRATSGKNIQYF.

A single count supports this clone. The chain is built from TRBV6-1 and TRBJ1-4, with D perhaps matching TRBD1 (6 bases). CDR1 and CDR2 (germline): MNHNS, SASEGT. Trimming took off 5 bases at V and 8 bases at J, with 18 bases between the two ends. CDR3 length: 15 amino acids. CDR3 amino acids: CASSSGGLGQEKLFF. DNA of the CDR3: TGTGCCAGCAGTTCCGGGGGGCTGGGGCAGGAAAAACTGTTTTTT.

The genes are TRBV7-2 and TRBJ1-5; no reliable D call. There are 15 residues in the CDR3. From germline, CDR1 is SGHTA and CDR2 FQGNSA. The V end lost 1 base, the J end lost 0 bases, and 7 bases lay between the germline ends. This CDR3 reads CASSLGFYSNQPQHF. In nucleotides, the CDR3 is TGTGCCAGCAGCTTAGGTTTTTATAGCAATCAGCCCCAGCATTTT.

This chain joins TRBV4-1 and TRBJ2-5; D is possibly TRBD1 (6 bases). The CDR3 covers 15 residues. Trimming removed 0 bases at V and 3 bases at J, with 11 bases between. Germline lookup yields CDR1 MGHRA and CDR2 YSYEKL. The CDR3 here is CASSQDWTVEETQYF. The CDR3 bases are TGCGCCAGCAGCCAAGACTGGACAGTTGAAGAGACCCAGTACTTC.

The chain recombines TRBV12-2 with TRBJ2-7; no check of the table's D call, TRBD2, against the DNA was made. TRBV12-2 represents a pseudogene. The CDR3 covers 17 residues. The CDR3 sequence: CASRSFRLAGGPHEQYF. The CDR3 DNA reads as TGTGCAAGTCGCTCGTTTAGACTAGCGGGGGGACCCCACGAGCAGTACTTC.